The 31 T cell receptor beta chains presented below share a single source sample, sequenced in a study of technical replicates of blood from several donors. Assay: immunoSEQ multiplex PCR; the TCRdb copy retains only in-frame clones and omits some. The sample comprises approximately 29,000 clones, approximately 90% of which are singletons, and approximately 4% rests with the top ten. Material: PBMCs. The receptors here all came from a human donor in good health. Some clones in this sample may be carry-over from other donors' samples.

The CDR3, as DNA: TGTGCCAGCAGCTTGGTTTTAGCGGGAGGCTACGAGCAGTACTTC. Translation: CASSLVLAGGYEQYF. V and J are TRBV5-8 and TRBJ2-7; 10 bases align to TRBD2. V lost 0 bases, J lost 3 bases, and 3 bases stayed unmatched. The germline V gene encodes CDR1 SGHTS and CDR2 YDEGEE. The CDR3 is 15 amino acids.

This clone was seen a single time. The chain has TRBV4-2 and TRBJ2-4; 7 bases align to TRBD2. The germline V gene encodes CDR1 LGHNA and CDR2 YNFKEQ. The CDR3 has 16 residues. V was clipped by 1 base and J by 0 bases; unmatched bases: 3. The CDR3 nucleotides read TGTGCCAGCAGCCAAGGGGAGGGGCTAGCCAAAAACATTCAGTACTTC. This encodes CASSQGEGLAKNIQYF.

The chain employs TRBV6-6 and TRBJ2-1, with D possibly matching TRBD1 (6 bases). The germline CDR1 and CDR2 sequences are MNHNY and SVGAGI (reference sequence). The ends were cut back, 2 bases at V and 5 bases at J, with 10 bases in the middle. This CDR3 is built from 14 residues. The CDR3 coding sequence is TGTGCCAGCAGTTACGTTTCAGGGGACAATGAGCAGTTCTTC. Amino acid sequence: CASSYVSGDNEQFF.

The rearrangement links TRBV29-1 to TRBJ2-5; D possibly corresponds to TRBD1 (6 bases). This CDR3 region has 12 residues. The germline V gene has CDR1 SQVTM and CDR2 ANQGSEA. The DNA for the CDR3 is TGCACCGCCAGGGGAAGCGGAGAGACCCAGTACTTC. Translating it yields CTARGSGETQYF. Variable domain in full (rest from reference TRBV29-1 and TRBJ2-5): SAVISQKPSRDICQRGTSLTIQCQVDSQVTMMFWYRQQPGQSLTLIATANQGSEATYESGFVIDKFPISRPNLTFSTLTVSNMSPEDSSIYLCTARGSGETQYFGPGTRLLVL.

The chain joins TRBV30 to TRBJ2-2, with TRBD1 as a possible D gene (5 bases). Germline CDR1 GTSNPN, CDR2 SVGIG (reference sequence). Trimming took 1 base from V and 7 from J, leaving 13 bases between them. The CDR3 runs to 14 residues. Here the CDR3 DNA reads TGTGCCTGGAGTGAAGGGCGGACAAACGGGGAGCTGTTTTTT. It specifies CAWSEGRTNGELFF.

This chain connects TRBV4-1 to TRBJ2-1; 14 nucleotides match TRBD2. Unmatched junction bases numbered 5, after V lost 1 base and J lost 6 bases. The CDR3 has 17 amino acids. Looked up from germline, CDR1 is MGHRA and CDR2 is YSYEKL. CDR3: CASSQGAGLAGVNEQFF. The CDR3 nucleotides are TGCGCCAGCAGCCAAGGGGCGGGACTAGCGGGAGTCAATGAGCAGTTCTTC.

The DNA for the CDR3 is TGTGCCAGCAGCTCAAAGGGACAGCTTAGACATGGCTACACCTTC. Protein product: CASSSKGQLRHGYTF. The gene calls are TRBV5-6 and TRBJ1-2; TRBD1 agrees at 7 bases. From germline, CDR1 is SGHDT and CDR2 YYEEEE. The ends lost 3 bases at V and 6 bases at J; junction bases unmatched: 11. The CDR3 covers 15 residues.

V is TRBV19 and J is TRBJ2-5; 8 positions agree with TRBD1. CDR1 is LNHDA and CDR2 is SQIVND in the germline V gene (reference sequence). This CDR3 spans 15 amino acids. The junction had 10 bases not matched to a gene; V was cut back by 9 bases and J by 1 base. CDR3 protein: CASRRNGQGQETQYF. DNA of the CDR3: TGTGCCAGCCGAAGAAACGGACAGGGCCAAGAGACCCAGTACTTC.

The sample holds one count of this clone. The chain carries TRBV11-2 and TRBJ2-1; 11 positions agree with TRBD2. V was clipped by 5 bases and J by 7 bases; unmatched bases: 16. This CDR3 spans 18 amino acids. CDR1 SGHAT and CDR2 FQNNGV come from the germline V gene. The CDR3, as DNA: TGTGCCAGCAGCGGAATAGCGGGGGGGCCTTTGAGTATGAATGAGCAGTTCTTC. It is translated as CASSGIAGGPLSMNEQFF. Full variable domain (outside the CDR3, taken from reference TRBV11-2 and TRBJ2-1): EAGVAQSPRYKIIEKRQSVAFWCNPISGHATLYWYQQILGQGPKLLIQFQNNGVVDDSQLPKDRFSAERLKGVDSTLKIQPAKLEDSAVYLCASSGIAGGPLSMNEQFFGPGTRLTVL.

The chain is built from TRBV4-3 and TRBJ2-1, with D possibly matching TRBD1 (5 bases). The germline CDR1 and CDR2 sequences are LGHNA and YSLEER. This CDR3 has 13 amino acids. Trimming cost V 4 bases and J 3 bases, with 7 bases left between them. The CDR3 coding sequence is TGCGCCAGCAGCCGGCAGGGCTACAATGAGCAGTTCTTC. This codes for CASSRQGYNEQFF.

The V call is TRBV29-1, the J call TRBJ2-3; possible D gene TRBD2, 6 bases. Trimming took 4 bases from V and 9 from J, leaving 14 bases between them. Germline values: CDR1 SQVTM, CDR2 ANQGSEA. This CDR3 has 12 amino acids. CDR3 DNA sequence: TGCAGCGTTGCCGGGGGATCCAAAACGCAGTATTTT. It yields the protein CSVAGGSKTQYF.

V is TRBV29-1 and J is TRBJ2-3; tentatively, D is TRBD2 (6 bases). The V end was cut by 0 bases, the J end by 8 bases, with 12 bases between. This CDR3 region has 13 residues. Germline CDR1 is SQVTM and CDR2 is ANQGSEA. The CDR3 region is CSVEDQAGGTQYF. The CDR3 bases are TGCAGCGTTGAAGATCAGGCCGGGGGTACGCAGTATTTT.

CDR3 in DNA: TGCGCCAGCAGCCAAGAACGGACCCTCGGCGGGGCCGAGCAGTACTTC. Translated, it gives CASSQERTLGGAEQYF. The chain recombines TRBV4-3 with TRBJ2-7, with a possible D match to TRBD2 (6 bases). V was clipped by 0 bases and J by 6 bases, with 18 bases between them. This CDR3 region has 16 residues. Germline V gene sequence: CDR1 LGHNA, CDR2 YSLEER.

This chain connects TRBV2 to TRBJ2-7; D is unclear. V dropped 7 bases and J dropped 7 bases, with 23 bases sitting between them. The CDR3 is 15 residues long. The germline CDR1 and CDR2 sequences are SNHLY and FYNNEI. CDR3 in DNA: TGTGCCAGCACCTACTCCCTCGGTTTGTCGCGGGAGCAGTACTTC. Amino acid sequence: CASTYSLGLSREQYF.

The CDR3 is CASSQAPGVSYNEQFF. CDR3 DNA: TGCGCCAGCAGCCAAGCGCCGGGGGTCTCCTACAATGAGCAGTTCTTC. The V gene is TRBV4-1, the J gene TRBJ2-1; D is perhaps TRBD2 (6 bases). This CDR3 has 16 amino acids. Trimming pared 1 base from V and 0 bases from J, leaving 10 bases between. Looked up from germline, CDR1 is MGHRA and CDR2 is YSYEKL.

The rearrangement uses TRBV6-6 and TRBJ2-7; D ambiguous. The V gene lost 0 bases and the J gene lost 3 bases, with 12 bases spanning the gap. From germline, CDR1 is MNHNY and CDR2 SVGAGI (reference sequence). CDR3 length: 15 residues. The CDR3 region is CASSYSGQMYYEQYF. As DNA, the CDR3 is TGTGCCAGCAGTTACTCGGGCCAGATGTACTACGAGCAGTACTTC.

The chain couples TRBV6-6 to TRBJ1-2, with D uncertain. CDR1 MNHNY and CDR2 SVGAGI come from the germline V gene (reference sequence). The CDR3 totals 15 residues. V was pared by 6 bases and J by 2 bases, with 16 bases between. CDR3 coding DNA: TGTGCCAGCAGGCCGGAAGCGATTATAAACTATGGCTACACCTTC. Amino acid sequence: CASRPEAIINYGYTF.

V gene TRBV7-9 combines with J gene TRBJ1-2; TRBD1 agrees at 11 bases. CDR1 is SEHNR and CDR2 is FQNEAQ in the germline V gene (reference sequence). This CDR3 has 17 amino acids. Trimming at V came to 5 bases and at J to 4 bases, leaving 12 bases not matched to a gene. The CDR3 bases are TGTGCCAGCAGCATCTCCGGGACAGGGGGGAGAGGCTATGGCTACACCTTC. It specifies CASSISGTGGRGYGYTF.

The rearrangement joins TRBV2 to TRBJ2-5, with a weak D call TRBD2 (6 bases). Germline lookup yields CDR1 SNHLY and CDR2 FYNNEI. The CDR3 consists of 14 residues. With 1 base removed from V and 5 bases from J, the gap between germline ends came to 11 bases. The CDR3 protein is CASSEVGGRETQYF. For the CDR3, the DNA is TGTGCCAGCAGTGAAGTCGGTGGGAGGGAGACCCAGTACTTC.

The V and J genes are TRBV4-3 and TRBJ1-4; perhaps TRBD1 as D (5 bases). Deletions cut 2 bases from V and 0 bases from J, with 7 bases between. The CDR3 is 15 residues long. Germline V lookup: CDR1 LGHNA, CDR2 YSLEER. The CDR3 here is CASSQTTATNEKLFF. The CDR3 DNA sequence: TGCGCCAGCAGCCAAACGACAGCAACTAATGAAAAACTGTTTTTT.

V and J are TRBV4-3 and TRBJ2-5, with 9 bases aligning to TRBD1. V lost 1 base to trimming and J lost 7 bases; unmatched junction nucleotides: 13. The germline CDR1 and CDR2 sequences are LGHNA and YSLEER. This CDR3 is built from 17 residues. The CDR3, as DNA: TGCGCCAGCAGCCAAGGCATGACAGGGGGAGCTTTGGGGACCCAGTACTTC. It specifies CASSQGMTGGALGTQYF.

This clone is classed as medium-sized. The genes are TRBV4-2 and TRBJ1-5; D possibly corresponds to TRBD1 (6 bases). The germline gives CDR1 LGHNA, CDR2 YNFKEQ. V lost 2 bases and J 6 bases, leaving 14 bases between the germline ends. This CDR3 is built from 15 residues. Here the CDR3 DNA reads TGTGCCAGCAGCCAAAATTTGGGGGCGAGTCAGCCCCAGCATTTT. Translating it yields CASSQNLGASQPQHF.

The count of this clone is one. This chain joins TRBV29-1 and TRBJ1-5; no definite D call. With 4 bases removed from V and 0 bases from J, the gap between germline ends came to 7 bases. The germline V gene has CDR1 SQVTM and CDR2 ANQGSEA. The CDR3 totals 13 residues. The CDR3 bases are TGCAGCGTTGGAGGGAATAGCAATCAGCCCCAGCATTTT. Amino acid sequence: CSVGGNSNQPQHF.

The CDR3 sequence: CASSPRTRDIQYF. The CDR3 nucleotides are TGCGCCAGCAGCCCAAGGACTCGGGACATTCAGTACTTC. The chain has TRBV5-1 and TRBJ2-4, with D maybe TRBD2 (5 bases). Germline CDR1 is SGHRS and CDR2 is YFSETQ. V dropped 4 bases and J dropped 8 bases, with 13 bases sitting between them. This CDR3 contains 13 residues.

J is TRBJ1-2 and V is TRBV5-6; maybe TRBD1 (5 bases). The CDR3 extends over 12 amino acids. Trimming left V 4 bases short and J 8 bases short, with 12 bases between. Germline CDR1 SGHDT, CDR2 YYEEEE. The CDR3 bases are TGTGCCAGCAGCACCGGGGGAGTGGGCTACACCTTC. This sequence encodes CASSTGGVGYTF.

This clone turned up a few times. The CDR3 loop is CASSLEGDSSYEQYF. The CDR3 nucleotides read TGCGCCAGCAGCTTGGAAGGGGATTCCTCCTACGAGCAGTACTTC. V gene TRBV5-1 combines with J gene TRBJ2-7; D perhaps matches TRBD1 (5 bases). The CDR3 has 15 amino acids. CDR1 is SGHRS and CDR2 is YFSETQ in the germline V gene. V was clipped by 0 bases and J by 0 bases, with 10 bases between them.

This clone is labeled as medium-sized. V usage is TRBV10-2 and J usage is TRBJ2-3; D may be TRBD2 (5 bases). Trimming left V 9 bases short and J 6 bases short, with 10 bases between. This CDR3 contains 11 residues. Germline CDR1 is WSHSY and CDR2 is SAAADI. The CDR3: CASGEGDTQYF. In DNA form, the CDR3 reads TGCGCCAGTGGAGAGGGTGATACGCAGTATTTT.

This rearrangement joins TRBV7-2 to TRBJ1-6; TRBD1 matches 8 bases. J lost 7 bases, V lost 4 bases, and 9 bases had no gene match. CDR3 size: 16 residues. Germline V lookup: CDR1 SGHTA, CDR2 FQGNSA. The CDR3 loop is CASSSIGQGGNSPLHF. CDR3 DNA: TGTGCCAGCAGCTCGATAGGACAGGGTGGAAATTCACCCCTCCACTTT.

The V and J genes are TRBV7-2 and TRBJ1-1, with D unclear. The germline CDR1 and CDR2 sequences are SGHTA and FQGNSA. The CDR3 has 12 residues. Trimming left V 2 bases short and J 7 bases short, with 8 bases between. CDR3 sequence (DNA): TGTGCCAGCAGCTTAATCGGGATTGAAGCTTTCTTT. This codes for CASSLIGIEAFF.

The rearrangement joins TRBV5-1 to TRBJ1-1; perhaps TRBD1 as D (5 bases). Germline-derived CDR1 and CDR2 are SGHRS and YFSETQ. This CDR3 region has 14 residues. The ends were cut back, 1 base at V and 4 bases at J, with 11 bases in the middle. The CDR3 DNA reads as TGCGCCAGCAGCTTGCAAGGGGTAGGCACTGAAGCTTTCTTT. Its protein product is CASSLQGVGTEAFF.

The chain combines TRBV4-2 with TRBJ2-7; TRBD2 aligns across 9 bases. Germline V gene data show CDR1 as LGHNA and CDR2 as YNFKEQ. J was trimmed by 7 bases and V by 3 bases; bases with no gene match: 13. CDR3 size: 16 residues. CDR3 protein: CASSHLGGLAGNEQYF. The CDR3, as DNA: TGTGCCAGCAGCCATTTAGGGGGGCTAGCGGGGAATGAGCAGTACTTC.